This T cell receptor beta chain derives from a study of CD8 T cells in ankylosing spondylitis. Study-wide findings and caveats: Matched ankylosing spondylitis synovial fluid reportedly showed significant enrichment of disease-linked clones. A number of the motif variants had already been described in reactive arthritis synovial fluid and blood. Disease-linked clones were found to be CD8+ and relatively rare in peripheral blood.

This clonotype was detected many times. The antigen is unknown. Library preparation for TCR beta used quantitative 5'-RACE with molecular barcodes. MiXCR, run by TCRdb on the 5' RACE reads, gives a single entry per CDR3 protein. The sample lists about 240,000 distinct CDR3 sequences; roughly 8.2% were seen once. CDR3 size: 14 residues. CDR1 and CDR2 (germline): DFQATT, SNEGSKA (reference sequence). The V gene lost 3 bases and the J gene lost 2 bases, with 13 bases spanning the gap. Source material: blood, either unsorted or a sorted T cell fraction (not recorded which). The clonotype comes from a female donor with ankylosing spondylitis or in good health (not recorded which). This chain connects TRBV20-1 to TRBJ1-1; D might be TRBD1 (5 bases). This CDR3 reads CSASPGTGNTEAFF. CDR3 sequence (DNA): TGCAGTGCTAGTCCCGGGACGGGCAACACTGAAGCTTTCTTT.